The TCR beta chain described here comes from a study of CD8 T cells in ankylosing spondylitis. Using quantitative 5'-RACE with molecular barcodes, the authors made TCR beta libraries. TCRdb called the 5' RACE reads again in MiXCR, with one record for every CDR3 protein. The table records roughly 250,000 distinct CDR3 sequences, around 7.8% of them present only once. Between the trimmed V and J ends, which lost 5 bases and 2 bases, there was a span of 17 bases. CDR3 size: 16 residues. The germline gives CDR1 SGHTA, CDR2 FQGTGA. This clonotype has only a few counts. Sequencing was done on a sample of blood, either unsorted or a sorted T cell fraction (not recorded which). The V and J genes are TRBV7-3 and TRBJ2-3; D may be TRBD2 (5 bases). This TCR was sampled from a male donor with ankylosing spondylitis or in good health (not recorded which). The CDR3 is CASSHPIRGYTDTQYF. The CDR3 nucleotides are TGTGCCAGCAGCCACCCAATTCGGGGATACACAGATACGCAGTATTTT.